This TCR beta chain was found in a study of a mutant IDH1 vaccine in newly diagnosed glioma. Study conclusions and caveats: Pseudoprogression looked unconnected to shifts in top peripheral T cell clonotypes.

The time point here: week 35, safety follow-up. The investigators gave 300 ug of mutant IDH1 20-mer peptide in each vaccine dose, together with topical imiquimod. This clone occurred a few times. The antigen is unknown. This CDR3 has 15 amino acids. Measured with immunoSEQ multiplex PCR; TCRdb has only the in-frame clones, and not every one. This table holds about 56,000 clones, less than 90% found once. Sequenced here: PBMCs, sampled from a glioma patient whose treatment included an IDH1 peptide vaccine. The gene calls are TRBV21-1 and TRBJ1-1. TRBV21-1 corresponds to a pseudogene. The sequence was obtained from a man aged 35 to 55 with glioma. The CDR3 spells CASPAAGPMSTEAFF. DNA for the CDR3: TGTGCCAGCCCAGCAGCCGGACCCATGAGCACTGAAGCTTTCTTT.